This paragraph reports one T cell receptor (beta chain). Assay: immunoSEQ multiplex PCR; the TCRdb copy retains only in-frame clones and omits some. The data contain roughly 150,000 clones, around nine tenths of them singletons. This sample was included in a study of blood T cell repertoires in COVID-19. About the research overall: The origin of the acute and convalescent COVID-19 samples was the United States, Italy and Spain.

The CDR3 consists of 15 residues. Per the germline V gene, CDR1 is SGHRS and CDR2 is YFSETQ. V shed 3 bases and J 5 bases; nucleotides not matched to a gene: 4. Seattle cases were enrolled at active infection and followed longitudinally. This receptor was taken from a woman between 65 and 79 years old with COVID-19, enrolled during active disease. This chain uses TRBV5-1 with TRBJ2-1; 11 bases align to TRBD2. The sequenced sample was peripheral blood. This CDR3 is CASSSGLAVDNEQFF. CDR3 DNA: TGCGCCAGCAGCTCGGGACTAGCGGTCGACAATGAGCAGTTCTTC.